This T cell receptor beta chain emerged from a study of CD8+CD57+ T cells in acquired aplastic anemia. Overall study context: Sorted CD4+ and CD8+ cells yielded 2.5 to 3.5 ug of DNA on average. CD4+ cells from healthy donors averaged roughly 11 million reads. Study findings and constraints: Controls and patients did not differ significantly in CD8+ Simpson's diversity. Between patients and controls, 25 to 30 CD8+ CDR3 sequences were found in common.

This clonotype was counted a few times. Its cognate antigen is unknown. This may stem from a read error, because a much larger clone lies one nucleotide away. Genomic DNA templated the TCR beta VDJ and CDR3 profiling. TCRdb itself ran the reads through MiXCR, one entry per CDR3 protein. The top ten hold 30% to 40% of the sample, which has about 110,000 distinct CDR3 sequences, under 60% seen once. V lost 3 bases to trimming and J lost 9 bases; unmatched junction nucleotides: 16. The CDR3 has 16 residues. Germline V gene sequence: CDR1 SGDLS, CDR2 YYNGEE. This receptor was identified in a human donor in good health, serving as a control. The sample consisted of sorted CD4+, CD8+, or CD8+CD57+ T cells (not recorded which) from PBMCs. The chain uses TRBV9 and TRBJ1-1; 8 bases match TRBD1. The chain's CDR3 is CASSERNRTGHPKAFF. As DNA, the CDR3 is TGTGCCAGCAGCGAAAGGAACCGGACAGGGCATCCTAAAGCTTTCTTT.